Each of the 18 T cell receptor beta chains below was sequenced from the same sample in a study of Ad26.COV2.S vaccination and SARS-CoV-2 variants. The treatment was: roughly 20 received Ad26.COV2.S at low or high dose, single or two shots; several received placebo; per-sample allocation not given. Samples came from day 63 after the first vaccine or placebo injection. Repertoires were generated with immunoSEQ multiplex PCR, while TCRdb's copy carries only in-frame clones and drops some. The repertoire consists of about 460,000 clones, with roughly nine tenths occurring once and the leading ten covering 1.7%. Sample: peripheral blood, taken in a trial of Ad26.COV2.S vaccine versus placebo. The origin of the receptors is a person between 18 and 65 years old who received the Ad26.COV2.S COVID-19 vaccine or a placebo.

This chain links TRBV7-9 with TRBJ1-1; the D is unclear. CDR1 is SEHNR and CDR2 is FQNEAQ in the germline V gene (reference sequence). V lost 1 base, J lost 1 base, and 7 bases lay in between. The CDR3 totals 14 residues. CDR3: CASSLVKTNTEAFF. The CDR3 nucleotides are TGTGCCAGCAGCTTAGTCAAAACGAACACTGAAGCTTTCTTT.

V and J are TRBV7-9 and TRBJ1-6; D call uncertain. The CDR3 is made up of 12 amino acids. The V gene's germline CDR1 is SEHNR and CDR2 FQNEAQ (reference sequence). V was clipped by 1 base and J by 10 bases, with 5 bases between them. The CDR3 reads CASSLGWSPLHF. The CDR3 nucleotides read TGTGCCAGCAGCTTAGGCTGGTCACCCCTCCACTTT.

Here the CDR3 DNA reads TGTGCCAGCAGCTCCTGGGCCTTGAGCACAGATACGCAGTATTTT. This sequence encodes CASSSWALSTDTQYF. The chain carries TRBV11-2 and TRBJ2-3; unclear D gene. The CDR3 runs 15 residues. The V gene lost 4 bases and the J gene lost 0 bases, with 11 bases spanning the gap. CDR1 SGHAT and CDR2 FQNNGV come from the germline V gene.

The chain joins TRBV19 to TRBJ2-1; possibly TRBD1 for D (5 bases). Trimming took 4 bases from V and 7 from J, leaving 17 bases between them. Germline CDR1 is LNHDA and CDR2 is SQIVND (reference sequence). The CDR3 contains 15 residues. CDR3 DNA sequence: TGTGCCAGTAGTACTGGGAAGGGGTCGAGAAATGAGCAGTTCTTC. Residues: CASSTGKGSRNEQFF.

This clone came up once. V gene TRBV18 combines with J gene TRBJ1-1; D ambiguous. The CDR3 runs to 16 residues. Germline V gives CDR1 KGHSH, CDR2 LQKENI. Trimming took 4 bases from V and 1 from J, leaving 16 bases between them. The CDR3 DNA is TGTGCCAGCTCACAATTCCCGGGGATAGGGAACACTGAAGCTTTCTTT. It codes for CASSQFPGIGNTEAFF.

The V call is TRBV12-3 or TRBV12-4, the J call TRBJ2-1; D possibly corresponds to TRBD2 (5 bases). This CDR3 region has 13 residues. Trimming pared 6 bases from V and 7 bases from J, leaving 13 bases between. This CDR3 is CASSPSRANEQFF. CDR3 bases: TGTGCCAGCAGCCCCTCGCGGGCGAATGAGCAGTTCTTC.

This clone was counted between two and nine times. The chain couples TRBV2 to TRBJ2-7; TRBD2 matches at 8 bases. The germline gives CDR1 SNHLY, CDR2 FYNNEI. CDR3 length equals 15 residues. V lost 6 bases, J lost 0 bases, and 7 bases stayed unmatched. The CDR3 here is CASRWLAGSSYEQYF. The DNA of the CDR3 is TGTGCCAGCAGATGGCTAGCGGGCAGCTCCTACGAGCAGTACTTC.

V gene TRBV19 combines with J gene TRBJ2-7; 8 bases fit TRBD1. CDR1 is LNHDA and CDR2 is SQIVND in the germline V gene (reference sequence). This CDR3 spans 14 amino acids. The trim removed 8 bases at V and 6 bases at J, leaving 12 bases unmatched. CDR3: CASRGQARSGEQYF. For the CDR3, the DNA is TGTGCCAGTCGGGGACAGGCACGTTCAGGCGAGCAGTACTTC.

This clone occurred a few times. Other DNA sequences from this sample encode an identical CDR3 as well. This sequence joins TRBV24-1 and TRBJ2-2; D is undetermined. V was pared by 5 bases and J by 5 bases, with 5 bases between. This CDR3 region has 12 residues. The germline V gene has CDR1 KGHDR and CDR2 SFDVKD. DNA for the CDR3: TGTGCCACCAGTGGTGGGACCGGGGAGCTGTTTTTT. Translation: CATSGGTGELFF.

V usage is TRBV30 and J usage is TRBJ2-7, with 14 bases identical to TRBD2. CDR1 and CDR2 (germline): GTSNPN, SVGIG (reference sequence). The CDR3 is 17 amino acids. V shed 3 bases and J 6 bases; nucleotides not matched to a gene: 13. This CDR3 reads CAWRGLAGVARTGEQYF. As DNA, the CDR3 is TGTGCCTGGAGGGGACTAGCGGGAGTCGCGCGAACCGGCGAGCAGTACTTC.

The CDR3 region has the DNA TGTGCCAGCAGCCACACGGACAGGGGGAAGGGCTACACCTTC. The encoded protein is CASSHTDRGKGYTF. This sequence joins TRBV3-1 (or the pseudogene TRBV3-2) and TRBJ1-2, with TRBD1 matching over 10 bases. This CDR3 spans 14 amino acids. Germline CDR1 is LGHDT and CDR2 is YNNKEL (reference sequence). The J segment lost 8 bases and the V segment lost 3 bases, leaving 6 bases of the junction unmatched.

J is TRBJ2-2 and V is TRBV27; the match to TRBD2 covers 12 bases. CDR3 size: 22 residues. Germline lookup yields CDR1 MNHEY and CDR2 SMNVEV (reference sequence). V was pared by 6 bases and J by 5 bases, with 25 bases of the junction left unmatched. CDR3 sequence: CASSRSRTGLAGGSVGTGELFF. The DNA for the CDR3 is TGTGCCAGCAGCCGTAGCCGAACGGGGCTAGCGGGAGGGTCGGTCGGGACCGGGGAGCTGTTTTTT.

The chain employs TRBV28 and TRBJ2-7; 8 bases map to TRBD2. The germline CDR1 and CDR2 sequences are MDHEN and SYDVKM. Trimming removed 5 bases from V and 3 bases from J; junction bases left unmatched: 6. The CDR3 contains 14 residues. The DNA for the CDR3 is TGTGCCAGCAGTCAACTAGCGGCCAGCTACGAGCAGTACTTC. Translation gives CASSQLAASYEQYF.

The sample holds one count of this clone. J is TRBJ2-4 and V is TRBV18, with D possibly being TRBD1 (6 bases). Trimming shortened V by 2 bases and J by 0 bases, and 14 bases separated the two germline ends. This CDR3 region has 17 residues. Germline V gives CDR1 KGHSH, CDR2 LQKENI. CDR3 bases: TGTGCCAGCTCACCATTGGACAGCATAGAAGCCAAAAACATTCAGTACTTC. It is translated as CASSPLDSIEAKNIQYF.

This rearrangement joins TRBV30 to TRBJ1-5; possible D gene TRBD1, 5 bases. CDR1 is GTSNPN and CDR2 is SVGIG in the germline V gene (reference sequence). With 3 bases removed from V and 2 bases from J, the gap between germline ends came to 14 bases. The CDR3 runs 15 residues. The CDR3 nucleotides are TGTGCCTGGAGCAGCAGGGCGTCGGGCAATCAGCCCCAGCATTTT. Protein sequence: CAWSSRASGNQPQHF.

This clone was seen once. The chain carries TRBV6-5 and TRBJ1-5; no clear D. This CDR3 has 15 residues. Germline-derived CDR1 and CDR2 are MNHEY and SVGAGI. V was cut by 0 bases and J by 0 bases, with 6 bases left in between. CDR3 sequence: CASSYSIHSNQPQHF. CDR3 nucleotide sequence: TGTGCCAGCAGTTACTCGATACATAGCAATCAGCCCCAGCATTTT.

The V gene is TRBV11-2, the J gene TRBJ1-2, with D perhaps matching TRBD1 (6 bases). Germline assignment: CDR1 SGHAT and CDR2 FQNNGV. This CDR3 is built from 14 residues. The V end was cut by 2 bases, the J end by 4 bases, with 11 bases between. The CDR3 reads CASSLFGGGYGYTF. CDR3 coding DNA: TGTGCCAGCAGCTTATTCGGGGGCGGCTATGGCTACACCTTC. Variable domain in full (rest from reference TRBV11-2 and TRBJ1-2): EAGVAQSPRYKIIEKRQSVAFWCNPISGHATLYWYQQILGQGPKLLIQFQNNGVVDDSQLPKDRFSAERLKGVDSTLKIQPAKLEDSAVYLCASSLFGGGYGYTFGSGTRLTVV.

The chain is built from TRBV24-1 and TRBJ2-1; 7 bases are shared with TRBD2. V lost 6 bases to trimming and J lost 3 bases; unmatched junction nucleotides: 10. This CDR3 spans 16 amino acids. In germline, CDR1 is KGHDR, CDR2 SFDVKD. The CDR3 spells CATSPSGGGNYNEQFF. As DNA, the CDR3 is TGTGCCACCAGTCCCTCGGGGGGAGGGAACTACAATGAGCAGTTCTTC.